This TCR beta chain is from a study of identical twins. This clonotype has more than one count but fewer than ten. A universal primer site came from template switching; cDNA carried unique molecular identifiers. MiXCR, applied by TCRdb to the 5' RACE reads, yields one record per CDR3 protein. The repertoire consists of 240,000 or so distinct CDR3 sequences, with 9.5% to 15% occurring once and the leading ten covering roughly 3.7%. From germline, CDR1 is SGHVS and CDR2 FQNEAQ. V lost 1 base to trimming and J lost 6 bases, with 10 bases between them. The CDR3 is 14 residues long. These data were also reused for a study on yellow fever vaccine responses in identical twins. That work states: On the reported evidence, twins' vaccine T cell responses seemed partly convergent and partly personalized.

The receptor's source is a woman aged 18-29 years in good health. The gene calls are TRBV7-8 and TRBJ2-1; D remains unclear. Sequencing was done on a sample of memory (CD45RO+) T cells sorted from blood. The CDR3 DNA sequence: TGTGCCAGCAGCTTAGTGGGCAGTAGCAATGAGCAGTTCTTC. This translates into CASSLVGSSNEQFF.